The present entry profiles one T cell receptor beta chain with its context. Its antigen is not identified. The data were obtained in a study of CD8 T cells in Susac syndrome. Study-wide results and limits: As the study acknowledged, the number of individuals who were part of its TCR sequencing and HLA analysis was relatively small.

The RNA, roughly 0.45 to 1 ug, was put through reverse transcription using random hexamers. TCR beta CDR3 was amplified by immunoSEQ multiplex PCR. This amplification extended across 54 Vbeta and 13 Jbeta segments. TCRdb ran MiXCR on the immunoSEQ multiplex PCR reads and lists one entry per CDR3 protein. Of under 150,000 distinct CDR3 sequences listed, about 94% are singletons. In the multiple sclerosis control group, patients were treatment-naive and had stable or active relapsing-remitting disease. The CD8+ and CD4+ T cells were negatively isolated, with the TEMRA cells enriched by FACS. The CDR3 contains 16 residues. The V and J ends lost 2 bases and 4 bases, in that order; junction bases with no gene match: 6. Per germline, CDR1 SEHNR and CDR2 FQNEAQ (reference sequence).

The chain couples TRBV7-9 to TRBJ1-3; 9 bases fit TRBD1. Sequencing was done on a sample of CD4+ T cells from PBMCs. The receptor was derived from a human donor with multiple sclerosis. DNA for the CDR3: TGTGCCAGCAGCTTAAGGGGGGACAGGGTCGGAAACACCATATATTTT. Translation gives CASSLRGDRVGNTIYF. Full variable domain (missing parts from reference TRBV7-9 and TRBJ1-3): DTGVSQNPRHKITKRGQNVTFRCDPISEHNRLYWYRQTLGQGPEFLTYFQNEAQLEKSRLLSDRFSAERPKGSFSTLEIQRTEQGDSAMYLCASSLRGDRVGNTIYFGEGSWLTVV.